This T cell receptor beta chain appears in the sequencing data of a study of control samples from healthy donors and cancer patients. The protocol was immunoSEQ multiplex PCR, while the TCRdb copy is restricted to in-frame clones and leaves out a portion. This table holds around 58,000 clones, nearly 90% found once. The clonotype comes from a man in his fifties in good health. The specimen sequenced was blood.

CDR3 in amino acids: CASGTPTGRNTEAFF. The CDR3 DNA is TGTGCTAGTGGCACGCCAACGGGACGGAACACTGAAGCTTTCTTT. The chain links TRBV12-5 to TRBJ1-1; possible D gene TRBD1, 5 bases. Trimming took off 6 bases at V and 1 base at J, with 15 bases between the two ends. This CDR3 contains 15 residues. In germline, CDR1 is LGHNT, CDR2 FRNRAP.